A single sample is the source of the 5 T cell receptor beta chains below, sequenced in a study of early T cells in non-severe SARS-CoV-2 infection (dated by TCRdb to about 2021). The library was obtained by 5' RACE. Sequencing used a NextSeq 500. TCRdb reran the public reads through fastp at Q25 and MiXCR, keeping productive beta chains. Identical CDR3 proteins give one entry, which carries the most common genes and DNA. Counted in this sample were about 110,000 distinct CDR3 sequences; around 13% of them appeared once. The top ten clones comprise approximately 4% of the sample. Sequencing was performed on whole blood, taken at baseline. The receptor source for this set is an adult who was a healthcare worker with PCR-confirmed SARS-CoV-2 infection or an uninfected control (not recorded which).

This clonotype was observed at least ten times. The chain links TRBV5-4 to TRBJ2-1, with TRBD2 matching over 14 bases. Germline CDR1 reads SGHNT; CDR2 reads YYREEE (reference sequence). The CDR3 has 17 residues. The V segment lost 4 bases and the J segment 4 bases; nucleotides outside the gene matches: 7. DNA of the CDR3: TGTGCCAGCAGCCCCGCCGGGACTAGCGGGGGATACAATGAGCAGTTCTTC. Residues: CASSPAGTSGGYNEQFF.

The sample holds many counts of this clonotype. The chain recombines TRBV19 with TRBJ2-7; D unclear. Trimming pared 0 bases from V and 6 bases from J, leaving 12 bases between. The V gene's germline CDR1 is LNHDA and CDR2 SQIVND (reference sequence). The CDR3 runs 14 residues. The CDR3 DNA reads TGTGCCAGTAGTATAGATTCAGAACGTTCCGAGCAGTACTTC. Protein: CASSIDSERSEQYF. Full variable domain (missing parts from reference TRBV19 and TRBJ2-7): DGGITQSPKYLFRKEGQNVTLSCEQNLNHDAMYWYRQDPGQGLRLIYYSQIVNDFQKGDIAEGYSVSREKKESFPLTVTSAQKNPTAFYLCASSIDSERSEQYFGPGTRLTVT.

This clonotype was found a few times. This chain links TRBV20-1 with TRBJ2-5, with 8 bases matching TRBD2. The CDR3 contains 17 residues. The trim removed 1 base at V and 5 bases at J, leaving 15 bases unmatched. The germline CDR1 and CDR2 sequences are DFQATT and SNEGSKA (reference sequence). CDR3: CSARVLRGAEEVETQYF. The CDR3 nucleotides are TGCAGTGCTAGAGTTCTGCGGGGGGCGGAGGAGGTTGAGACCCAGTACTTC.

The genes are TRBV28 and TRBJ1-2; D might be TRBD1 (5 bases). CDR3 size: 11 residues. V shed 3 bases and J shed 6 bases, with 5 bases lying between them. Germline CDR1 MDHEN, CDR2 SYDVKM. The CDR3 DNA follows: TGTGCCAGCAGTTTGGGGCATGGCTACACCTTC. It specifies CASSLGHGYTF.

The table lists this clonotype with many counts. The chain links TRBV4-1 to TRBJ2-7; D unclear. With 0 bases removed from V and 1 base from J, the gap between germline ends came to 7 bases. Germline-derived CDR1 and CDR2 are MGHRA and YSYEKL. CDR3 length equals 14 residues. Here the CDR3 DNA reads TGCGCCAGCAGCCAAGACCCAGTGTCCTACGAGCAGTACTTC. Its translation: CASSQDPVSYEQYF.